These 25 T cell receptor beta chains came from one sample sequenced in a study of blood T cell repertoires in COVID-19. Repertoires were generated with immunoSEQ multiplex PCR, while TCRdb's copy carries only in-frame clones and drops some. The table lists 150,000 to 200,000 clones, about three quarters of them singletons. Sequenced sample: peripheral blood. The receptors were sampled from a man aged 60 to 69 with acute or convalescent COVID-19.

V gene TRBV7-2 combines with J gene TRBJ2-2, with 8 bases lining up with TRBD1. This CDR3 region has 15 residues. Per the germline V gene, CDR1 is SGHTA and CDR2 is FQGNSA. The junction had 3 bases not matched to a gene; V was cut back by 5 bases and J by 1 base. The CDR3 nucleotides read TGTGCCAGCAGCACCGGGACAGGGAACACCGGGGAGCTGTTTTTT. It encodes CASSTGTGNTGELFF.

The J gene is TRBJ2-7, the V gene TRBV24-1; 8 bases line up with TRBD1. Germline V gives CDR1 KGHDR, CDR2 SFDVKD. CDR3 length: 13 amino acids. V was pared by 10 bases and J by 2 bases, with 6 bases of the junction left unmatched. The CDR3 nucleotides read TGTGCCACAGAGGGACAGGACACCTACGAGCAGTACTTC. Residues: CATEGQDTYEQYF.

This clone was detected a few times. J is TRBJ2-3 and V is TRBV7-3, with 12 bases that match TRBD2. With V trimmed by 4 bases and J by 0 bases, 5 bases remained unmatched. The CDR3 is made up of 17 amino acids. Germline V gives CDR1 SGHTA, CDR2 FQGTGA. The CDR3 is CASSSRLAGASTDTQYF. DNA of the CDR3: TGTGCCAGCAGCTCGCGACTAGCGGGGGCGAGCACAGATACGCAGTATTTT.

V gene TRBV10-1 combines with J gene TRBJ1-2; the match to TRBD1 covers 8 bases. The CDR3 runs 17 residues. Per the germline V gene, CDR1 is WNHNN and CDR2 is SYGVQD (reference sequence). V gave up 2 bases and J gave up 3 bases; unmatched junction bases: 11. The CDR3 nucleotides read TGCGCCAGCAGTGAGCCGAACGCTGGGACAGGACACTATGGCTACACCTTC. Translation: CASSEPNAGTGHYGYTF.

This sequence joins TRBV18 and TRBJ2-5, with 8 bases lining up with TRBD2. V shed 2 bases and J 5 bases; nucleotides not matched to a gene: 10. Germline V CDR1 and CDR2: KGHSH, LQKENI. The CDR3 covers 16 residues. In DNA, the CDR3 is TGTGCCAGCTCACCATACACGTCGGGGGGGGCGGAGACCCAGTACTTC. Protein sequence: CASSPYTSGGAETQYF.

The J gene is TRBJ1-5, the V gene TRBV18; TRBD1 might be the D (5 bases). CDR1 and CDR2 from the germline V gene are KGHSH and LQKENI. The CDR3 has 13 residues. Trimming removed 2 bases at V and 5 bases at J, with 7 bases between. CDR3 nucleotide sequence: TGTGCCAGCTCACCAACGGGGGATCAGCCCCAGCATTTT. Residues: CASSPTGDQPQHF.

This clone was recorded once. V gene TRBV19 combines with J gene TRBJ1-5, with D unclear. Germline V gene data show CDR1 as LNHDA and CDR2 as SQIVND (reference sequence). V was shortened by 6 bases and J by 0 bases, with 18 bases between the two germline ends. The CDR3 is 17 residues long. The CDR3 reads CASSLFQAQNSNQPQHF. Written as DNA, the CDR3 is TGTGCCAGTAGCCTTTTCCAGGCCCAAAATAGCAATCAGCCCCAGCATTTT.

The chain's CDR3 is CASSYGGQNTEAFF. The CDR3 DNA follows: TGTGCCAGCAGTTACGGAGGGCAGAACACTGAAGCTTTCTTT. The rearrangement links TRBV6-5 to TRBJ1-1; D unresolved. V was trimmed by 2 bases and J by 1 base, leaving 8 bases between them. This CDR3 is built from 14 residues. Per germline, CDR1 MNHEY and CDR2 SVGAGI.

J is TRBJ2-7 and V is TRBV6-4; 9 bases fit TRBD1. V dropped 7 bases and J dropped 6; count of bases not matched to a gene: 10. This CDR3 is 14 amino acids long. Germline values: CDR1 MRHNA, CDR2 SNTAGT. CDR3 region: CASTIQGAALEQYF. In nucleotides, the CDR3 is TGTGCCAGCACCATACAGGGGGCTGCTCTCGAGCAGTACTTC.

The chain combines TRBV7-8 with TRBJ1-5; TRBD1 is a possible D gene (6 bases). The germline V gene has CDR1 SGHVS and CDR2 FQNEAQ. The CDR3 has 14 residues. V was clipped by 6 bases and J by 6 bases, with 15 bases between them. The CDR3 spells CASSEQGSGQPQHF. The CDR3 DNA reads as TGTGCCAGCAGTGAACAGGGTTCGGGTCAGCCCCAGCATTTT.

The CDR3 DNA sequence: TGTGCCAGCAGTGATGAGCAGGAAGAGAGCTACACCTTC. Residues: CASSDEQEESYTF. This sequence joins TRBV25-1 and TRBJ1-2; no clear D. V dropped 3 bases and J dropped 9 bases, with 14 bases sitting between them. The V gene's germline CDR1 is MGHDK and CDR2 SYGVNS. The CDR3 length is 13 residues.

The J gene is TRBJ1-2, the V gene TRBV9; D remains unclear. The CDR3 covers 14 residues. From germline, CDR1 is SGDLS and CDR2 YYNGEE. V lost 4 bases and J lost 4, with 14 bases in between. CDR3 sequence: CASSPGEGSYGYTF. Written as DNA, the CDR3 is TGTGCCAGCAGCCCCGGCGAGGGATCCTATGGCTACACCTTC.

The chain couples TRBV3-1 (or the pseudogene TRBV3-2) to TRBJ2-1; 10 positions match TRBD2. The CDR3 spans 15 residues. CDR1 is LGHDT and CDR2 is YNNKEL in the germline V gene (reference sequence). J gave up 1 base and V 4 bases, and 1 base lay outside the gene matches. The CDR3 DNA follows: TGTGCCAGCAGCCTTAGCGGGGGGTCCTACAATGAGCAGTTCTTC. It yields the protein CASSLSGGSYNEQFF.

This rearrangement joins TRBV4-2 to TRBJ2-7; 8 nucleotides line up with TRBD2. Germline V gene lookup returns CDR1 LGHNA and CDR2 YNFKEQ. The CDR3 spans 15 residues. The junction had 7 bases not matched to a gene; V was cut back by 4 bases and J by 2 bases. In DNA, the CDR3 is TGTGCCAGCAGCCGAGTCGGGGGGGACACCTACGAGCAGTACTTC. As protein: CASSRVGGDTYEQYF.

The J gene is TRBJ2-7, the V gene TRBV4-1; 11 bases are a match to TRBD1. This CDR3 comprises 15 residues. In germline, CDR1 is MGHRA, CDR2 YSYEKL. V was pared by 5 bases and J by 6 bases, with 9 bases of the junction left unmatched. The CDR3 DNA is TGCGCCAGCAGCACGAGGACAGGGGGCTTCTCCGAGCAGTACTTC. It encodes CASSTRTGGFSEQYF.

The chain carries TRBV19 and TRBJ1-4, with a weak D call TRBD1 (6 bases). The V end lost 1 base, the J end lost 5 bases, and 11 bases lay between the germline ends. Germline-derived CDR1 and CDR2 are LNHDA and SQIVND (reference sequence). CDR3 size: 15 residues. As DNA, the CDR3 is TGTGCCAGTAGTATAGGAGGGGGATTCAATGAAAAACTGTTTTTT. Translation: CASSIGGGFNEKLFF.

The genes are TRBV27 and TRBJ1-2; tentatively, D is TRBD1 (5 bases). The V gene's germline CDR1 is MNHEY and CDR2 SMNVEV (reference sequence). The CDR3 runs 14 residues. Between the trimmed V and J ends, which lost 1 base and 4 bases, there was a span of 10 bases. The CDR3 sequence is CASSLFGGSYGYTF. The CDR3 nucleotides read TGTGCCAGCAGTTTATTCGGGGGGAGCTATGGCTACACCTTC.

The chain carries TRBV7-3 and TRBJ1-1; D is unresolved. Trimming took 1 base from V and 2 from J, leaving 5 bases between them. The CDR3 has 13 residues. Germline assignment: CDR1 SGHTA and CDR2 FQGTGA. The CDR3 nucleotides read TGTGCCAGCAGCTTAAATATCAACACTGAAGCTTTCTTT. Its translation is CASSLNINTEAFF.

The genes are TRBV6-5 and TRBJ1-1, with D perhaps matching TRBD1 (5 bases). Germline V gives CDR1 MNHEY, CDR2 SVGAGI. The CDR3 runs 14 residues. V was shortened by 6 bases and J by 0 bases, with 11 bases between the two germline ends. The CDR3 loop is CASREGILNTEAFF. The CDR3, as DNA: TGTGCCAGCAGGGAGGGGATACTGAACACTGAAGCTTTCTTT.

The chain links TRBV15 to TRBJ1-3; D might be TRBD1 (5 bases). Germline V gene data show CDR1 as LNHNV and CDR2 as YYDKDF (reference sequence). This CDR3 has 14 amino acids. Trimming took off 4 bases at V and 7 bases at J, with 14 bases between the two ends. The chain's CDR3 is CATSKRQIGNTIYF. DNA of the CDR3: TGTGCCACCAGCAAACGACAGATCGGTAACACCATATATTTT.

This clone was seen a handful of times. The chain carries TRBV15 and TRBJ2-6, with TRBD1 matching 7 bases. J lost 0 bases, V lost 4 bases, and 6 bases had no gene match. The CDR3 sequence is 17 residues long. Germline CDR1 and CDR2: LNHNV and YYDKDF (reference sequence). CDR3 loop: CATSTRQGFSGANVLTF. The CDR3 DNA follows: TGTGCCACCAGCACCAGACAGGGCTTCTCTGGGGCCAACGTCCTGACTTTC.

This clone occurred once. The chain joins TRBV20-1 to TRBJ2-7, with TRBD1 matching 8 bases. The CDR3 sequence is 15 residues long. Germline V CDR1 and CDR2: DFQATT, SNEGSKA (reference sequence). Trimming at V came to 3 bases and at J to 7 bases, leaving 14 bases not matched to a gene. CDR3 sequence (DNA): TGCAGTGCTAGTCCCGCTGGACAGGGTTCGTGGGAGCAGTACTTC. Its translation is CSASPAGQGSWEQYF.

This clone has just a few counts. The chain carries TRBV6-5 and TRBJ1-1, with no clear D. Between the trimmed V and J ends, which lost 1 base and 1 base, there was a span of 7 bases. This CDR3 contains 14 residues. The germline gives CDR1 MNHEY, CDR2 SVGAGI. CDR3 amino acids: CASSYLRQNTEAFF. CDR3 nucleotides: TGTGCCAGCAGTTACTTGCGTCAGAACACTGAAGCTTTCTTT.

This chain links TRBV30 with TRBJ1-1; D gene uncertain. This CDR3 is 12 amino acids long. Germline CDR1 GTSNPN, CDR2 SVGIG (reference sequence). V was shortened by 4 bases and J by 6 bases, with 12 bases between the two germline ends. The CDR3 spells CAWTRGGPEAFF. DNA for the CDR3: TGTGCCTGGACACGTGGAGGCCCTGAAGCTTTCTTT.

This clone has only one observation. The V gene is TRBV11-2, the J gene TRBJ2-5; 14 bases line up with TRBD2. From germline, CDR1 is SGHAT and CDR2 FQNNGV. Trimming at V came to 5 bases and at J to 2 bases, leaving 7 bases not matched to a gene. This CDR3 region has 17 residues. This chain's CDR3 is CASSPGLAGASQETQYF. CDR3 nucleotide sequence: TGTGCCAGCAGCCCGGGACTAGCGGGGGCTTCGCAAGAGACCCAGTACTTC.